The rows below give T cell receptor beta chains drawn from one sample of a study of blood T cell repertoires in COVID-19. Clones were read by immunoSEQ multiplex PCR, and TCRdb kept only the in-frame ones, dropping some. The profile shows roughly 200,000 clones, 81% of them singletons. The sample was peripheral blood. These receptor sequences come from an elderly woman with COVID-19, enrolled during active disease. CDR3s include the opening cysteine and the closing phenylalanine or tryptophan. Each record gives: J gene, D gene, V gene, CDR3 length, clone size, CDR3 protein, CDR3 DNA. D genes are given only for firm matches. The size of a clone is reported for some rows only, either as once, few or many, or as a class for expanded clones.

j_gene: TRBJ2-4
d_gene: TRBD2
v_gene: TRBV28
len: 15
abundance: NA
CDR3aa: CASSRIPRGVDIQYF
CDR3nt: TGTGCCAGCAGTCGCATCCCGCGGGGGGTTGACATTCAGTACTTC

j_gene: TRBJ2-7
d_gene: TRBD1
v_gene: TRBV7-9
len: 12
abundance: NA
CDR3aa: CASSRDRGSQYF
CDR3nt: TGTGCCAGCAGCCGGGACAGGGGTTCGCAGTACTTC

j_gene: TRBJ2-1
d_gene: NA
v_gene: TRBV7-3
len: 14
abundance: NA
CDR3aa: CASSRAGDYNEQFF
CDR3nt: TGTGCCAGCAGTAGGGCAGGGGACTACAATGAGCAGTTCTTC

j_gene: TRBJ2-6
d_gene: NA
v_gene: TRBV15
len: 16
abundance: NA
CDR3aa: CATEMGTRAGANVLTF
CDR3nt: TGTGCCACCGAAATGGGCACAAGAGCTGGGGCCAACGTCCTGACTTTC

j_gene: TRBJ2-7
d_gene: NA
v_gene: TRBV5-4
len: 15
abundance: NA
CDR3aa: CASSSRDRNSYEQYF
CDR3nt: TGTGCCAGCAGCTCGAGAGACAGGAACTCCTACGAGCAGTACTTC

j_gene: TRBJ2-3
d_gene: NA
v_gene: TRBV13
len: 14
abundance: NA
CDR3aa: CASSSSRSTDTQYF
CDR3nt: TGTGCCAGCAGCTCTTCGAGAAGCACAGATACGCAGTATTTT

j_gene: TRBJ1-5
d_gene: TRBD1
v_gene: TRBV19
len: 17
abundance: few
CDR3aa: CASSLPLGTGWNQPQHF
CDR3nt: TGTGCCAGTAGTTTGCCCCTCGGGACAGGGTGGAATCAGCCCCAGCATTTT

j_gene: TRBJ1-4
d_gene: TRBD1
v_gene: TRBV18
len: 15
abundance: NA
CDR3aa: CASSPWTGSNEKLFF
CDR3nt: TGTGCCAGCTCACCGTGGACAGGGTCTAATGAAAAACTGTTTTTT

j_gene: TRBJ1-2
d_gene: NA
v_gene: TRBV21-1
len: 13
abundance: NA
CDR3aa: CASSRLAGGGYTF
CDR3nt: TGTGCCAGCAGCCGCCTAGCGGGGGGTGGCTACACCTTC

j_gene: TRBJ2-7
d_gene: TRBD1
v_gene: TRBV7-2
len: 15
abundance: NA
CDR3aa: CASSTSGTGSYEQYF
CDR3nt: TGTGCCAGCAGTACCTCCGGGACAGGGTCCTACGAGCAGTACTTC

j_gene: TRBJ2-7
d_gene: NA
v_gene: TRBV12-3/TRBV12-4
len: 13
abundance: NA
CDR3aa: CASSLVQGYEQYF
CDR3nt: TGTGCCAGCAGTTTAGTTCAGGGATACGAGCAGTACTTC

j_gene: TRBJ1-2
d_gene: TRBD1
v_gene: TRBV4-2
len: 16
abundance: NA
CDR3aa: CASSHTPQGADYGYTF
CDR3nt: TGTGCCAGCAGCCACACTCCCCAGGGGGCTGACTATGGCTACACCTTC

j_gene: TRBJ2-2
d_gene: NA
v_gene: TRBV5-1
len: 16
abundance: NA
CDR3aa: CASSGGARRNTGELFF
CDR3nt: TGCGCCAGCAGCGGGGGGGCCCGGAGAAACACCGGGGAGCTGTTTTTT

j_gene: TRBJ2-1
d_gene: NA
v_gene: TRBV6-6
len: 16
abundance: once
CDR3aa: CASSSAGASSYNEQFF
CDR3nt: TGTGCCAGCAGTTCTGCGGGGGCCTCCTCCTACAATGAGCAGTTCTTC

j_gene: TRBJ1-5
d_gene: NA
v_gene: TRBV9
len: 17
abundance: NA
CDR3aa: CASSALSATGNNQPQHF
CDR3nt: TGTGCCAGCAGCGCCCTCTCGGCCACAGGGAACAATCAGCCCCAGCATTTT

j_gene: TRBJ1-2
d_gene: NA
v_gene: TRBV3-1/TRBV3-2
len: 14
abundance: few
CDR3aa: CASSRETGPYGYTF
CDR3nt: TGTGCCAGCAGCCGAGAAACAGGGCCCTATGGCTACACCTTC

j_gene: TRBJ1-1
d_gene: NA
v_gene: TRBV5-1
len: 15
abundance: NA
CDR3aa: CASSQVQGMNTEAFF
CDR3nt: TGCGCCAGCAGCCAAGTACAGGGCATGAACACTGAAGCTTTCTTT

j_gene: TRBJ1-5
d_gene: NA
v_gene: TRBV7-2
len: 13
abundance: NA
CDR3aa: CASSLAHSRPQHF
CDR3nt: TGTGCCAGCAGCTTAGCGCATAGTCGTCCCCAGCATTTT

j_gene: TRBJ1-2
d_gene: NA
v_gene: TRBV7-8
len: 15
abundance: few
CDR3aa: CASSLRSVPRYGYTF
CDR3nt: TGTGCCAGCAGCCTTCGTTCCGTTCCGCGCTATGGCTACACCTTC

j_gene: TRBJ1-5
d_gene: NA
v_gene: TRBV19
len: 13
abundance: NA
CDR3aa: CASSFHTVQAQHF
CDR3nt: TGTGCCAGTAGTTTCCATACTGTCCAAGCCCAGCATTTT

j_gene: TRBJ2-6
d_gene: NA
v_gene: TRBV27
len: 19
abundance: NA
CDR3aa: CASSPRQVLRLSGANVLTF
CDR3nt: TGTGCCAGCAGTCCCAGACAGGTGCTACGACTCTCTGGGGCCAACGTCCTGACTTTC

j_gene: TRBJ1-4
d_gene: TRBD1
v_gene: TRBV5-6
len: 14
abundance: NA
CDR3aa: CASSLEGALEKLFF
CDR3nt: TGTGCCAGCAGCTTGGAGGGGGCTCTTGAAAAACTGTTTTTT

j_gene: TRBJ2-7
d_gene: NA
v_gene: TRBV28
len: 14
abundance: NA
CDR3aa: CASSGTIASYEQYF
CDR3nt: TGTGCCAGCAGCGGGACAATAGCTTCCTACGAGCAGTACTTC

j_gene: TRBJ2-7
d_gene: TRBD2
v_gene: TRBV18
len: 15
abundance: NA
CDR3aa: CASSLSGGDTYEQYF
CDR3nt: TGTGCCAGCTCACTTTCGGGGGGGGACACCTACGAGCAGTACTTC

j_gene: TRBJ2-1
d_gene: NA
v_gene: TRBV12-3/TRBV12-4
len: 13
abundance: once
CDR3aa: CASSLAGGSEQFF
CDR3nt: TGTGCCAGCAGTTTAGCCGGGGGAAGCGAGCAGTTCTTC

j_gene: TRBJ2-3
d_gene: TRBD1
v_gene: TRBV2
len: 15
abundance: NA
CDR3aa: CASSEDRVSTDTQYF
CDR3nt: TGTGCCAGCAGTGAGGACAGGGTCAGCACAGATACGCAGTATTTT

j_gene: TRBJ2-7
d_gene: TRBD1
v_gene: TRBV10-3
len: 14
abundance: NA
CDR3aa: CAISATGGKWEQYF
CDR3nt: TGTGCCATCAGTGCAACAGGGGGCAAATGGGAGCAGTACTTC

j_gene: TRBJ2-7
d_gene: NA
v_gene: TRBV6-5
len: 16
abundance: NA
CDR3aa: CASSYMVAELPYEQYF
CDR3nt: TGTGCCAGCAGTTACATGGTAGCGGAGCTTCCCTACGAGCAGTACTTC

j_gene: TRBJ1-4
d_gene: TRBD1
v_gene: TRBV5-4
len: 15
abundance: NA
CDR3aa: CASSPGDRANEKLFF
CDR3nt: TGTGCCAGCAGCCCCGGAGACAGGGCCAATGAAAAACTGTTTTTT

j_gene: TRBJ1-2
d_gene: NA
v_gene: TRBV7-2
len: 14
abundance: once
CDR3aa: CASSLRAVYYGYTF
CDR3nt: TGTGCCAGCAGCTTGCGGGCGGTATATTATGGCTACACCTTC

j_gene: TRBJ1-4
d_gene: TRBD1
v_gene: TRBV5-1
len: 14
abundance: NA
CDR3aa: CASSSRGQGEKLFF
CDR3nt: TGCGCCAGCAGCTCCAGGGGGCAGGGGGAAAAACTGTTTTTT

j_gene: TRBJ2-7
d_gene: TRBD2
v_gene: TRBV5-1
len: 17
abundance: NA
CDR3aa: CASSSTRTSGVSYEQYF
CDR3nt: TGCGCCAGCAGCTCCACACGGACTAGCGGGGTCTCCTACGAGCAGTACTTC

j_gene: TRBJ2-2
d_gene: TRBD2
v_gene: TRBV7-8
len: 15
abundance: NA
CDR3aa: CASRQRGGVSGELFF
CDR3nt: TGTGCCAGCAGGCAGCGGGGGGGCGTCTCCGGGGAGCTGTTTTTT

j_gene: TRBJ2-3
d_gene: TRBD2
v_gene: TRBV27
len: 17
abundance: NA
CDR3aa: CASSYKREGLFTDTQYF
CDR3nt: TGTGCCAGCAGTTATAAGCGGGAGGGCCTCTTTACAGATACGCAGTATTTT

j_gene: TRBJ2-7
d_gene: NA
v_gene: TRBV7-9
len: 15
abundance: NA
CDR3aa: CASSSILGGEYEQYF
CDR3nt: TGTGCCAGCAGCTCCATCCTGGGGGGAGAATACGAGCAGTACTTC

j_gene: TRBJ2-7
d_gene: NA
v_gene: TRBV4-1
len: 13
abundance: NA
CDR3aa: CASSHSLGVEQYF
CDR3nt: TGCGCCAGCAGCCATAGCTTAGGGGTCGAGCAGTACTTC

j_gene: TRBJ1-1
d_gene: NA
v_gene: TRBV28
len: 16
abundance: NA
CDR3aa: CASTGPHMEGNTEAFF
CDR3nt: TGTGCCAGCACGGGTCCCCACATGGAGGGGAACACTGAAGCTTTCTTT

j_gene: TRBJ1-5
d_gene: TRBD1
v_gene: TRBV28
len: 17
abundance: NA
CDR3aa: CASSIGTGPSSGQPQHF
CDR3nt: TGTGCCAGCAGCATCGGGACAGGGCCATCCTCGGGGCAGCCCCAGCATTTT

j_gene: TRBJ2-5
d_gene: NA
v_gene: TRBV9
len: 14
abundance: NA
CDR3aa: CASSVATEEETQYF
CDR3nt: TGTGCCAGCAGCGTAGCGACAGAAGAAGAGACCCAGTACTTC

j_gene: TRBJ1-6
d_gene: TRBD1
v_gene: TRBV5-1
len: 19
abundance: NA
CDR3aa: CASSFLGTGGAGGDSPLHF
CDR3nt: TGCGCCAGCAGCTTCTTAGGGACAGGGGGCGCAGGAGGTGATTCACCCCTCCACTTT

j_gene: TRBJ2-7
d_gene: TRBD2
v_gene: TRBV19
len: 13
abundance: NA
CDR3aa: CATSSGDRVEQYF
CDR3nt: TGTGCCACCTCGAGCGGGGACCGGGTCGAGCAGTACTTC

j_gene: TRBJ2-2
d_gene: NA
v_gene: TRBV6-2/TRBV6-3
len: 14
abundance: NA
CDR3aa: CASSYSGESGELFF
CDR3nt: TGTGCCAGCAGTTACTCAGGGGAATCAGGGGAGCTGTTTTTT

j_gene: TRBJ2-7
d_gene: TRBD2
v_gene: TRBV7-4
len: 15
abundance: NA
CDR3aa: CASSLSGLSRTEQYF
CDR3nt: TGTGCCAGCAGCTTATCGGGACTATCTAGGACGGAGCAGTACTTC

j_gene: TRBJ2-3
d_gene: TRBD2
v_gene: TRBV5-1
len: 16
abundance: once
CDR3aa: CASSLVLAGPPDTQYF
CDR3nt: TGCGCCAGCAGCTTGGTTTTAGCGGGACCTCCAGATACGCAGTATTTT

j_gene: TRBJ2-5
d_gene: NA
v_gene: TRBV11-2
len: 11
abundance: NA
CDR3aa: CASSLGGTQYF
CDR3nt: TGTGCCAGCAGCTTGGGGGGGACCCAGTACTTC

j_gene: TRBJ2-7
d_gene: NA
v_gene: TRBV6-2/TRBV6-3
len: 15
abundance: NA
CDR3aa: CASSYSRGGTYEQYF
CDR3nt: TGTGCCAGCAGTTACTCTAGGGGGGGGACCTACGAGCAGTACTTC

j_gene: TRBJ1-4
d_gene: NA
v_gene: TRBV7-2
len: 14
abundance: NA
CDR3aa: CASSLSPAGEKLFF
CDR3nt: TGTGCCAGCAGCTTATCCCCTGCGGGGGAAAAACTGTTTTTT

j_gene: TRBJ1-1
d_gene: NA
v_gene: TRBV19
len: 13
abundance: NA
CDR3aa: CASHLSLNTEAFF
CDR3nt: TGTGCCAGTCACCTAAGTCTGAACACTGAAGCTTTCTTT

j_gene: TRBJ2-1
d_gene: TRBD2
v_gene: TRBV19
len: 21
abundance: NA
CDR3aa: CASSIRLAGLAGAPGQNEQFF
CDR3nt: TGTGCCAGTAGTATTCGGTTAGCAGGGCTAGCGGGGGCCCCGGGTCAGAATGAGCAGTTCTTC

j_gene: TRBJ1-6
d_gene: NA
v_gene: TRBV6-5
len: 14
abundance: NA
CDR3aa: CASTEAGEISPLHF
CDR3nt: TGTGCCAGCACGGAGGCAGGGGAAATCTCACCCCTCCACTTT

j_gene: TRBJ2-3
d_gene: TRBD2
v_gene: TRBV7-2
len: 15
abundance: NA
CDR3aa: CASSPRRGGRYTQYF
CDR3nt: TGTGCCAGCAGCCCACGGCGGGGGGGCAGGTATACGCAGTATTTT

j_gene: TRBJ2-1
d_gene: TRBD2
v_gene: TRBV9
len: 16
abundance: NA
CDR3aa: CASSARVTSGRDEQFF
CDR3nt: TGTGCCAGCAGCGCGCGGGTTACTAGCGGGAGGGATGAGCAGTTCTTC

j_gene: TRBJ2-6
d_gene: NA
v_gene: TRBV7-2
len: 15
abundance: NA
CDR3aa: CASSLGSSGANVLTF
CDR3nt: TGTGCCAGCAGCTTAGGCAGCTCTGGGGCCAACGTCCTGACTTTC

j_gene: TRBJ1-1
d_gene: NA
v_gene: TRBV19
len: 12
abundance: NA
CDR3aa: CASMPGTGEAFF
CDR3nt: TGTGCCAGTATGCCAGGGACTGGAGAAGCTTTCTTT

j_gene: TRBJ1-2
d_gene: NA
v_gene: TRBV28
len: 15
abundance: NA
CDR3aa: CASSSSQRGDYGYTF
CDR3nt: TGTGCCAGCAGTTCATCCCAAAGGGGCGACTATGGCTACACCTTC

j_gene: TRBJ2-7
d_gene: TRBD1
v_gene: TRBV2
len: 15
abundance: NA
CDR3aa: CASSEAQGIFYEQYF
CDR3nt: TGTGCCAGCAGTGAAGCACAGGGGATTTTCTACGAGCAGTACTTC

j_gene: TRBJ1-4
d_gene: NA
v_gene: TRBV11-2
len: 12
abundance: NA
CDR3aa: CASSLAYEKLFF
CDR3nt: TGTGCCAGCAGCTTAGCCTATGAAAAACTGTTTTTT

j_gene: TRBJ2-1
d_gene: NA
v_gene: TRBV4-3
len: 15
abundance: NA
CDR3aa: CASSQDLGSYNEQFF
CDR3nt: TGCGCCAGCAGCCAAGATCTAGGCAGTTACAATGAGCAGTTCTTC

j_gene: TRBJ2-1
d_gene: NA
v_gene: TRBV21-1
len: 16
abundance: NA
CDR3aa: CASSKAPRTGGNEQFF
CDR3nt: TGTGCCAGCAGCAAAGCACCTCGGACAGGGGGCAATGAGCAGTTCTTC